One sample yielded the 21 T cell receptor beta chains listed below, sequenced in a study of blood T cell repertoires in COVID-19. TCRdb's table, derived via immunoSEQ multiplex PCR, lists solely in-frame clones and lacks some. The sample yields 45,000 to 60,000 clones, around nine tenths seen once. Sequencing used peripheral blood. These TCRs come from a man aged 55-75 years with active or convalescent COVID-19.

The chain recombines TRBV3-1 (or the pseudogene TRBV3-2) with TRBJ2-7; TRBD1 agrees at 7 bases. V was clipped by 5 bases and J by 6 bases; unmatched bases: 7. There are 13 residues in the CDR3. CDR1 is LGHDT, CDR2 YNNKEL, per germline (reference sequence). CDR3 amino acids: CASSVYRDSEQYF. CDR3 bases: TGTGCCAGCAGCGTCTACCGGGACAGCGAGCAGTACTTC.

The chain combines TRBV7-9 with TRBJ2-5; D is unresolved. There are 14 residues in the CDR3. Trimming stripped 2 bases from V and 1 base from J, with 8 bases between. Germline CDR1 is SEHNR and CDR2 is FQNEAQ (reference sequence). The CDR3 nucleotides read TGTGCCAGCAGCTTATGGAGCTCCCAAGAGACCCAGTACTTC. This encodes CASSLWSSQETQYF. Full variable domain (rest looked up from reference TRBV7-9 and TRBJ2-5): DTGVSQNPRHKITKRGQNVTFRCDPISEHNRLYWYRQTLGQGPEFLTYFQNEAQLEKSRLLSDRFSAERPKGSFSTLEIQRTEQGDSAMYLCASSLWSSQETQYFGPGTRLLVL.

CDR3 nucleotides: TGTGCCAGCAGCCTAGGCCCAGGGGGTGAAGCTTTCTTT. Translating gives CASSLGPGGEAFF. V gene TRBV7-3 combines with J gene TRBJ1-1, with 7 bases aligning to TRBD1. Germline V gene data show CDR1 as SGHTA and CDR2 as FQGTGA. CDR3 size: 13 residues. V lost 5 bases, J lost 7 bases, and 7 bases stayed unmatched.

The chain combines TRBV30 with TRBJ1-5, with a possible D match to TRBD1 (6 bases). CDR3 length: 15 residues. Trimming removed 0 bases from V and 4 bases from J, with 13 bases in between. Germline lookup yields CDR1 GTSNPN and CDR2 SVGIG (reference sequence). CDR3 DNA sequence: TGTGCCTGGAGTGTACTACAGGGAAATAATCAGCCCCAGCATTTT. Encoded protein: CAWSVLQGNNQPQHF.

V is TRBV7-9 and J is TRBJ2-7; D is perhaps TRBD2 (6 bases). CDR1 is SEHNR, CDR2 FQNEAQ, per germline (reference sequence). V lost 5 bases, J lost 0 bases, and 14 bases lay in between. CDR3 length equals 15 residues. The CDR3 DNA reads as TGTGCCAGCAGCACGACGACGGGAGACTCCTACGAGCAGTACTTC. This sequence encodes CASSTTTGDSYEQYF.

The chain links TRBV29-1 to TRBJ2-7; TRBD2 matches 9 bases. This CDR3 has 15 amino acids. CDR1 and CDR2 (germline): SQVTM, ANQGSEA. The ends lost 8 bases at V and 3 bases at J; junction bases unmatched: 14. This CDR3 is CSLKPAGTSFYEQYF. The CDR3 DNA is TGCAGCCTCAAACCCGCCGGGACTAGCTTCTACGAGCAGTACTTC.

The genes are TRBV7-9 and TRBJ2-3, with 7 bases identical to TRBD2. CDR1 and CDR2 (germline): SEHNR, FQNEAQ (reference sequence). The CDR3 runs 14 residues. V was clipped by 6 bases and J by 2 bases; unmatched bases: 5. The CDR3 coding sequence is TGTGCCAGCAGTCGGGGGGAGTTCACAGATACGCAGTATTTT. Translation: CASSRGEFTDTQYF.

The J gene is TRBJ1-2, the V gene TRBV7-3; 9 bases are shared with TRBD1. Germline V gene lookup returns CDR1 SGHTA and CDR2 FQGTGA. CDR3 length: 13 residues. The V and J ends lost 3 bases and 5 bases, in that order; junction bases with no gene match: 1. CDR3 residues: CASSLGTGYGYTF. Written as DNA, the CDR3 is TGTGCCAGCAGCTTGGGGACAGGGTATGGCTACACCTTC. The whole variable domain, filled in from reference TRBV7-3 and TRBJ1-2, reads GAGVSQTPSNKVTEKGKYVELRCDPISGHTALYWYRQSLGQGPEFLIYFQGTGAADDSGLPNDRFFAVRPEGSVSTLKIQRTERGDSAVYLCASSLGTGYGYTFGSGTRLTVV.

The DNA of the CDR3 is TGTGCCAGCAGTTTCCGGCAGCCCCAGCATTTT. Its protein product is CASSFRQPQHF. J is TRBJ1-5 and V is TRBV28; unclear D gene. The CDR3 runs 11 residues. V was shortened by 3 bases and J by 7 bases, with 4 bases between the two germline ends. CDR1 is MDHEN and CDR2 is SYDVKM in the germline V gene.

The J gene is TRBJ1-1, the V gene TRBV12-5, with D perhaps TRBD1 (5 bases). This CDR3 has 12 residues. With 10 bases removed from V and 3 bases from J, the gap between germline ends came to 12 bases. The germline V gene encodes CDR1 LGHNT and CDR2 FRNRAP. The CDR3 DNA reads TGTGCTATCCTCCCCAGGGACACTGAAGCTTTCTTT. It translates to CAILPRDTEAFF.

The CDR3 sequence is CASTQGASYYGYTF. CDR3 in DNA: TGTGCCAGCACGCAGGGGGCCTCCTACTATGGCTACACCTTC. The genes are TRBV19 and TRBJ1-2, with 8 bases lining up with TRBD1. V was clipped by 9 bases and J by 3 bases; unmatched bases: 9. The CDR3 runs to 14 residues. The germline gives CDR1 LNHDA, CDR2 SQIVND (reference sequence).

This clone was recorded only once. The chain uses TRBV2 and TRBJ1-1; 7 bases agree with TRBD1. Unmatched junction bases numbered 4, after V lost 8 bases and J lost 1 base. Germline assignment: CDR1 SNHLY and CDR2 FYNNEI. This CDR3 is built from 13 residues. The CDR3 loop is CASGQVTNTEAFF. CDR3 DNA sequence: TGTGCCAGCGGACAGGTGACGAACACTGAAGCTTTCTTT.

The chain couples TRBV7-9 to TRBJ2-7; TRBD1 might be the D (6 bases). The germline V gene has CDR1 SEHNR and CDR2 FQNEAQ (reference sequence). With 2 bases removed from V and 3 bases from J, the gap between germline ends came to 8 bases. CDR3 size: 13 residues. The CDR3 region is CASSLRDIYEQYF. CDR3 nucleotide sequence: TGTGCCAGCAGCTTAAGGGACATCTACGAGCAGTACTTC. Full variable domain (missing parts from reference TRBV7-9 and TRBJ2-7): DTGVSQNPRHKITKRGQNVTFRCDPISEHNRLYWYRQTLGQGPEFLTYFQNEAQLEKSRLLSDRFSAERPKGSFSTLEIQRTEQGDSAMYLCASSLRDIYEQYFGPGTRLTVT.

This chain connects TRBV10-3 to TRBJ1-1; 10 bases are shared with TRBD1. Germline V lookup: CDR1 ENHRY, CDR2 SYGVKD. The length of the CDR3 is 14 residues. The ends lost 4 bases at V and 3 bases at J; junction bases unmatched: 2. CDR3 sequence (DNA): TGTGCCATCAGTGGACAGGGGGCCCACACTGAAGCTTTCTTT. Protein: CAISGQGAHTEAFF.

J is TRBJ1-5 and V is TRBV6-2 or TRBV6-3; D not resolved. Germline V gene sequence: CDR1 MNHEY, CDR2 SVGEGT. This CDR3 has 15 amino acids. Trimming pared 2 bases from V and 2 bases from J, leaving 10 bases between. The CDR3 DNA sequence: TGTGCCAGCAGTTACGGAGGGAGTGGCAATCAGCCCCAGCATTTT. Encoded protein: CASSYGGSGNQPQHF.

The chain combines TRBV30 with TRBJ1-1, with 10 bases lining up with TRBD1. Trimming cost V 2 bases and J 3 bases; bases outside gene matches: 6. This CDR3 spans 15 amino acids. Germline CDR1 reads GTSNPN; CDR2 reads SVGIG (reference sequence). In DNA form, the CDR3 reads TGTGCCTGGAGTAGGTCCGGGACAGGGGACACTGAAGCTTTCTTT. Residues: CAWSRSGTGDTEAFF.

This sequence joins TRBV27 and TRBJ2-5, with 9 bases matching TRBD1. CDR1 is MNHEY and CDR2 is SMNVEV in the germline V gene (reference sequence). The CDR3 loop spans 16 amino acids. Trimming at V came to 8 bases and at J to 2 bases, leaving 12 bases not matched to a gene. CDR3 loop: CASGGTGRDGQETQYF. Written as DNA, the CDR3 is TGTGCCAGCGGTGGGACAGGGAGGGATGGGCAAGAGACCCAGTACTTC.

The V and J genes are TRBV9 and TRBJ2-2, with TRBD2 identical over 9 bases. J was trimmed by 7 bases and V by 4 bases; bases with no gene match: 14. CDR3 length: 17 residues. CDR1 SGDLS and CDR2 YYNGEE come from the germline V gene. This CDR3 is CASSSHLGSGGYGELFF. The CDR3 nucleotides read TGTGCCAGCAGCTCACACCTCGGGAGCGGGGGGTACGGGGAGCTGTTTTTT.

The chain couples TRBV30 to TRBJ1-2; D might be TRBD1 (5 bases). Looked up from germline, CDR1 is GTSNPN and CDR2 is SVGIG (reference sequence). V lost 3 bases to trimming and J lost 3 bases, with 14 bases between them. The CDR3 loop spans 14 amino acids. In nucleotides, the CDR3 is TGTGCCTGGAGCCCAAGACAGACATACTATGGCTACACCTTC. It is translated as CAWSPRQTYYGYTF.

The rearrangement links TRBV30 to TRBJ1-5; 9 bases line up with TRBD1. In germline, CDR1 is GTSNPN, CDR2 SVGIG (reference sequence). With V trimmed by 7 bases and J by 7 bases, 8 bases remained unmatched. The CDR3 is 13 amino acids. For the CDR3, the DNA is TGTGCCTTGGAACAGGGGGCTGGGCAGCCCCAGCATTTT. Amino acid sequence: CALEQGAGQPQHF. Looking up the rest from reference TRBV30 and TRBJ1-5 gives the full variable domain: SQTIHQWPATLVQPVGSPLSLECTVEGTSNPNLYWYRQAAGRGLQLLFYSVGIGQISSEVPQNLSASRPQDRQFILSSKKLLLSDSGFYLCALEQGAGQPQHFGDGTRLSIL.

The CDR3 loop reads CASSLNPATGGNQPQHF. The CDR3, as DNA: TGTGCCAGCAGTTTAAACCCCGCGACAGGGGGCAATCAGCCCCAGCATTTT. The chain is built from TRBV27 and TRBJ1-5; 8 nucleotides align to TRBD1. The CDR3 extends over 17 amino acids. The junction had 8 bases not matched to a gene; V was cut back by 2 bases and J by 2 bases. CDR1 and CDR2 (germline): MNHEY, SMNVEV (reference sequence).